The next 14 T cell receptor beta chains were all read from a single sample in a study of CXCR3-negative and CXCR3-positive naive CD8 T cells. Study-level points and caveats: CXCR3-positive naive cells carried more hydrophobic TRB CDR3s than CXCR3-negative naive cells did.

All TRB cDNA libraries came from 5' RACE performed with UMI labels. Following a re-call of the 5' RACE reads, TCRdb has one entry per CDR3 protein and lacks DNA. This table lists 150,000 to 160,000 distinct CDR3 sequences. For these TCRs, the target antigens are not known. The sequenced sample consisted of naive CXCR3+ CD8+ T cells from blood. Sample subset: CD45RO-CCR7+CD27+CD95- naive CD8+ T cells expressing CXCR3 (TNR3+). These receptors originate from a human donor in good health. Some clones in this sample may be carry-over from other donors' samples.

V usage is TRBV6-6 and J usage is TRBJ2-2; TCRdb selects TRBD1, and the lack of DNA leaves this call unchecked. The CDR3 extends over 14 amino acids. The germline V gene has CDR1 MNHNY and CDR2 SVGAGI (reference sequence). This CDR3 is CASSYPDRAGELFF.

The chain uses TRBV6-5 and TRBJ2-7; the D gene TCRdb calls, TRBD2, cannot be checked with no DNA. Germline V gene data show CDR1 as MNHEY and CDR2 as SVGAGI. This CDR3 contains 16 residues. The CDR3 loop reads CASSYGSSRGTYEQYF.

V is TRBV7-2 and J is TRBJ1-1; TCRdb's D call of TRBD1 is untestable without DNA. CDR1 is SGHTA, CDR2 FQGNSA, per germline. This CDR3 comprises 14 residues. The CDR3 spells CASTLGTGGTEAFF.

V gene TRBV20-1 combines with J gene TRBJ1-2; TCRdb designates TRBD1, a call that cannot be tested without DNA. The germline CDR1 and CDR2 sequences are DFQATT and SNEGSKA (reference sequence). This CDR3 is built from 12 residues. CDR3 sequence reads: CSAPQGALGYTF.

This rearrangement joins TRBV25-1 to TRBJ2-1. The length of the CDR3 is 15 residues. The germline V gene encodes CDR1 MGHDK and CDR2 SYGVNS. CDR3 amino acids: CASSEYGSPYNEQFF.

The CDR3 protein is CASSERDRGLNEQYF. The V gene is TRBV2, the J gene TRBJ2-7; the TRBD1 assignment by TCRdb is unverifiable without DNA. From germline, CDR1 is SNHLY and CDR2 FYNNEI. The CDR3 has 15 residues.

The chain employs TRBV15 and TRBJ2-2. The V gene's germline CDR1 is LNHNV and CDR2 YYDKDF (reference sequence). The CDR3 has 12 amino acids. The CDR3 sequence is CATSRTTGELFF. Complete variable domain (other parts from reference TRBV15 and TRBJ2-2): DAMVIQNPRYQVTQFGKPVTLSCSQTLNHNVMYWYQQKSSQAPKLLFHYYDKDFNNEADTPDNFQSRRPNTSFCFLDIRSPGLGDTAMYLCATSRTTGELFFGEGSRLTVL.

The chain combines TRBV7-6 with TRBJ2-7; the TRBD1 assignment by TCRdb is unverifiable without DNA. The CDR3 contains 15 residues. CDR1 is SGHVS and CDR2 is FNYEAQ in the germline V gene. This CDR3 reads CASSLGGQVAYEQYF.

The V and J genes are TRBV5-6 and TRBJ2-1; absent DNA, TCRdb's TRBD1 call cannot be checked. The CDR3 contains 14 residues. Germline CDR1 reads SGHDT; CDR2 reads YYEEEE. The CDR3 sequence: CASSLATTGHEQFF.

The chain couples TRBV4-1 to TRBJ2-1; as DNA is missing, the TRBD2 call by TCRdb cannot be tested. The CDR3 spans 14 residues. From germline, CDR1 is MGHRA and CDR2 YSYEKL. CDR3 protein: CASSPRLAGGEQFF.

The V call is TRBV15, the J call TRBJ2-7. The CDR3 totals 15 residues. From germline, CDR1 is LNHNV and CDR2 YYDKDF (reference sequence). CDR3 sequence: CATSRVRVESYEQYF.

The genes are TRBV6-2 or TRBV6-3 and TRBJ2-1; absent DNA, TCRdb's TRBD1 call cannot be checked. The CDR3 consists of 11 residues. Germline V gene data show CDR1 as MNHEY and CDR2 as SVGEGT. CDR3 loop: CASSYPGEQFF.

V gene TRBV5-1 combines with J gene TRBJ2-1; the D gene TCRdb calls, TRBD1, cannot be checked with no DNA. CDR3 length: 14 amino acids. The germline V gene encodes CDR1 SGHRS and CDR2 YFSETQ. This chain's CDR3 is CASSYDGTDNEQFF.

The chain employs TRBV7-9 and TRBJ1-2; with no DNA, the TCRdb D assignment of TRBD1 cannot be verified. CDR3 length: 14 residues. Per germline, CDR1 SEHNR and CDR2 FQNEAQ (reference sequence). CDR3 sequence reads: CATPSTGRNYGYTF.